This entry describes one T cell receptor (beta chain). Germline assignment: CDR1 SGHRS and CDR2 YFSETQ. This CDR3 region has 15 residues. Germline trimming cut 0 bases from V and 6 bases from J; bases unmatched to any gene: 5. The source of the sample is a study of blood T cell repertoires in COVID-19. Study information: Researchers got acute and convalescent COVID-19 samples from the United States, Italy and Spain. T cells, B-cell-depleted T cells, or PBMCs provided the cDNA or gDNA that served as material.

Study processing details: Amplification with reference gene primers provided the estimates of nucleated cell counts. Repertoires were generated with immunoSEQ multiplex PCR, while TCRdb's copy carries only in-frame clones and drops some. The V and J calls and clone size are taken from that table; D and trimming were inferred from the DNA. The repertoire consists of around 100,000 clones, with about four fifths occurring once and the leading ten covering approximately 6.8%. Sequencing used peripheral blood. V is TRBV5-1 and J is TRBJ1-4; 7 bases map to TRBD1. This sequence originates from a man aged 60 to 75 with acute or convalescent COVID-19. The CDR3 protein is CASSLASQGYEKLFF. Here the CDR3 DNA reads TGCGCCAGCAGCTTGGCCTCACAGGGGTATGAAAAACTGTTTTTT. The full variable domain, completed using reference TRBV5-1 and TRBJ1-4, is KAGVTQTPRYLIKTRGQQVTLSCSPISGHRSVSWYQQTPGQGLQFLFEYFSETQRNKGNFPGRFSGRQFSNSRSEMNVSTLELGDSALYLCASSLASQGYEKLFFGSGTQLSVL.